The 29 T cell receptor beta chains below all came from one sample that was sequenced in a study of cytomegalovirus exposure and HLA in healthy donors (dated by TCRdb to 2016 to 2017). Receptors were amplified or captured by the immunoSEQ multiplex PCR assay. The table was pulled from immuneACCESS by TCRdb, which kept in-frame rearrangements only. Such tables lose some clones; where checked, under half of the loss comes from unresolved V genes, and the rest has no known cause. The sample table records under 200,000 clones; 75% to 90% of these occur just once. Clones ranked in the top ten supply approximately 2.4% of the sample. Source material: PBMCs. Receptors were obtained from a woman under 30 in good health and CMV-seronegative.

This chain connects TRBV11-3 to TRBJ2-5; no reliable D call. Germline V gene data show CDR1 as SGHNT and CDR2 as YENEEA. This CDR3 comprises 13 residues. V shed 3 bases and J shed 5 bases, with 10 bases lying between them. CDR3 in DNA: TGTGCCAGCAGCTTCGGAGCCGGGGAGACCCAGTACTTC. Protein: CASSFGAGETQYF.

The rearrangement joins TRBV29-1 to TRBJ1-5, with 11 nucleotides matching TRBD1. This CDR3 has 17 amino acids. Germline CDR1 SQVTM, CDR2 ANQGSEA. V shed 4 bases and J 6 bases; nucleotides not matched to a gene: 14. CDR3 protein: CSVVVGGQGASGQPQHF. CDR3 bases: TGCAGCGTTGTGGTAGGTGGACAGGGGGCAAGCGGTCAGCCCCAGCATTTT. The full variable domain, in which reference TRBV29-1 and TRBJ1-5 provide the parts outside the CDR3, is SAVISQKPSRDICQRGTSLTIQCQVDSQVTMMFWYRQQPGQSLTLIATANQGSEATYESGFVIDKFPISRPNLTFSTLTVSNMSPEDSSIYLCSVVVGGQGASGQPQHFGDGTRLSIL.

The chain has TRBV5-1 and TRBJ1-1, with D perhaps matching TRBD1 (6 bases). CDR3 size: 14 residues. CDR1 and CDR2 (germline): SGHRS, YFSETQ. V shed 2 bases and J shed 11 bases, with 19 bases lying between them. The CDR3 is CASSLSYRELKAFF. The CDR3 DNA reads TGCGCCAGCAGCTTATCTTACAGGGAGCTGAAGGCTTTCTTT.

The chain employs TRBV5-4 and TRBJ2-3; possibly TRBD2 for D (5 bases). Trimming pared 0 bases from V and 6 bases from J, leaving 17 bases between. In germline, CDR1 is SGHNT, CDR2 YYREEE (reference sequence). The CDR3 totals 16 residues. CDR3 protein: CASSLDVARRPDTQYF. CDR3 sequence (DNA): TGTGCCAGCAGCTTGGATGTGGCTCGGAGGCCGGATACGCAGTATTTT. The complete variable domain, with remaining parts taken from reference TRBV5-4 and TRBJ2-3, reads ETGVTQSPTHLIKTRGQQVTLRCSSQSGHNTVSWYQQALGQGPQFIFQYYREEENGRGNFPPRFSGLQFPNYSSELNVNALELDDSALYLCASSLDVARRPDTQYFGPGTRLTVL.

The CDR3 here is CASSYHKTGSYNEQFF. The CDR3 nucleotides are TGTGCCAGCAGTTACCATAAGACAGGCTCCTACAATGAGCAGTTCTTC. V and J are TRBV6-5 and TRBJ2-1; maybe TRBD1 (6 bases). Germline CDR1 reads MNHEY; CDR2 reads SVGAGI. The V gene lost 2 bases and the J gene lost 0 bases, with 11 bases spanning the gap. The CDR3 covers 16 residues.

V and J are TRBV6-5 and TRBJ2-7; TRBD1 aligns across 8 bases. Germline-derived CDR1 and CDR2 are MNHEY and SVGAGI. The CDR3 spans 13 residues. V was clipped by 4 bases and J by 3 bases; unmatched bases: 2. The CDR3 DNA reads TGTGCCAGCAGTTGGGGACAGGTCTACGAGCAGTACTTC. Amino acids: CASSWGQVYEQYF.

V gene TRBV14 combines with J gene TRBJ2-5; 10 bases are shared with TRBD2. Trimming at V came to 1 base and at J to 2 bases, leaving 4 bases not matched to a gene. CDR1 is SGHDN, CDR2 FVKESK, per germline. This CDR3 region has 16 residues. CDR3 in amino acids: CASSQAPGLAQETQYF. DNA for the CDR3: TGTGCCAGCAGCCAAGCCCCGGGACTAGCGCAAGAGACCCAGTACTTC. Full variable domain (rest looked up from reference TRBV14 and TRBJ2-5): EAGVTQFPSHSVIEKGQTVTLRCDPISGHDNLYWYRRVMGKEIKFLLHFVKESKQDESGMPNNRFLAERTGGTYSTLKVQPAELEDSGVYFCASSQAPGLAQETQYFGPGTRLLVL.

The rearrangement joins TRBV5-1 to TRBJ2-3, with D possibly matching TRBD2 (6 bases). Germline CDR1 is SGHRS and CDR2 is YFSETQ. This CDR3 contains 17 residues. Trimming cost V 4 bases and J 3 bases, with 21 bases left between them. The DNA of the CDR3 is TGCGCCAGCAGCCCCTTACAAGCGGGTTCAGGTACAGATACGCAGTATTTT. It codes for CASSPLQAGSGTDTQYF.

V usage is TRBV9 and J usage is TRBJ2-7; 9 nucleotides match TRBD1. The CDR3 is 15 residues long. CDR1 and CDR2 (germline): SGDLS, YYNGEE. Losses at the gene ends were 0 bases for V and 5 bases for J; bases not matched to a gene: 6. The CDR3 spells CASSVDWTGVHEQYF. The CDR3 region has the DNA TGTGCCAGCAGCGTAGATTGGACAGGGGTCCACGAGCAGTACTTC.

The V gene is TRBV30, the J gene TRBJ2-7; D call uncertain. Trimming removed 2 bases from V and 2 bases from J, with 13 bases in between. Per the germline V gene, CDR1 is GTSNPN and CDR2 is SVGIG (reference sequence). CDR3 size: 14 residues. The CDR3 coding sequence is TGTGCCTGGAGTCTCCCCACATTCCCCTACGAGCAGTACTTC. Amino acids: CAWSLPTFPYEQYF.

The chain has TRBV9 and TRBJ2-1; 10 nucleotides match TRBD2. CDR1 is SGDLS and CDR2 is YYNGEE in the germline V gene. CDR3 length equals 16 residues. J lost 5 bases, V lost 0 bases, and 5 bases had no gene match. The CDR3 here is CASSVANSGGHNEQFF. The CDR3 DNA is TGTGCCAGCAGCGTAGCGAATAGCGGGGGGCACAATGAGCAGTTCTTC.

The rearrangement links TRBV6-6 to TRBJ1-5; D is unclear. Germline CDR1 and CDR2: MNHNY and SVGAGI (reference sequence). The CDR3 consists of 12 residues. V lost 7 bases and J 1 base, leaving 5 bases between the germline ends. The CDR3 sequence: CASTSSNQPQHF. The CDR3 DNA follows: TGTGCCAGCACTTCCAGCAATCAGCCCCAGCATTTT.

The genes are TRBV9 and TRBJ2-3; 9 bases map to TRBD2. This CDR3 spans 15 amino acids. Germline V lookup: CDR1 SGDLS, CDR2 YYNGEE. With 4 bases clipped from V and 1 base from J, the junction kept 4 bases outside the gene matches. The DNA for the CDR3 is TGTGCCAGCAGCCCGCGGGGGGGCCGCACAGATACGCAGTATTTT. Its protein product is CASSPRGGRTDTQYF.

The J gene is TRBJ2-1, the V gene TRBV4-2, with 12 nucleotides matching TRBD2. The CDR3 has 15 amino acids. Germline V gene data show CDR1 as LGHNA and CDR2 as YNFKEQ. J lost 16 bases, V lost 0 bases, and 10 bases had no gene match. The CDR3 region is CASSQDYLLAGGEFF. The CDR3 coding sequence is TGTGCCAGCAGCCAAGATTATCTCCTAGCGGGGGGGGAATTCTTC.

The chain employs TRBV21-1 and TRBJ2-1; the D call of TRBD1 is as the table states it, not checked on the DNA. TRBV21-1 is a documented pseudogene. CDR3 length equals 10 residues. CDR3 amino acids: CARSYNEQFF. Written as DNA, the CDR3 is TGTGCCAGGTCATACAATGAGCAGTTCTTC.

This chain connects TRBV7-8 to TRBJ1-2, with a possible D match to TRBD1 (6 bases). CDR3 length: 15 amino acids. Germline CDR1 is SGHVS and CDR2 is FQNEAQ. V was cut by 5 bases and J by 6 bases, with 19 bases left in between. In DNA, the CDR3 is TGTGCCAGCAGCCGAACAGGGCCGGCCATGGATGGCTACACCTTC. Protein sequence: CASSRTGPAMDGYTF.

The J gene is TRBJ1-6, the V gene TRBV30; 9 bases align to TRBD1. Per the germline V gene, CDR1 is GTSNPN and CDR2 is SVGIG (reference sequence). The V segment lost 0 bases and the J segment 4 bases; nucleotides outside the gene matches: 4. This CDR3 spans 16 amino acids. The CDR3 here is CAWSVQQGAYNSPLHF. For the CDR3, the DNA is TGTGCCTGGAGTGTACAACAGGGGGCGTATAATTCACCCCTCCACTTT.

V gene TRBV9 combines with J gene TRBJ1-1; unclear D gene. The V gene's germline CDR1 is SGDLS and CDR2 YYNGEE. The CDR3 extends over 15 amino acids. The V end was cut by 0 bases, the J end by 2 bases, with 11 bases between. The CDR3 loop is CASSVGTAINTEAFF. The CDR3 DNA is TGTGCCAGCAGCGTAGGAACCGCGATTAACACTGAAGCTTTCTTT. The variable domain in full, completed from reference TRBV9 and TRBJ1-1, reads DSGVTQTPKHLITATGQRVTLRCSPRSGDLSVYWYQQSLDQGLQFLIQYYNGEERAKGNILERFSAQQFPDLHSELNLSSLELGDSALYFCASSVGTAINTEAFFGQGTRLTVV.

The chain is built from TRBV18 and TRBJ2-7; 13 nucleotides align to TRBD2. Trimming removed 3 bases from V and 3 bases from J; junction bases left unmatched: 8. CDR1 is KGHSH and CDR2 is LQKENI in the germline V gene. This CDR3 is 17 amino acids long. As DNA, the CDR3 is TGTGCCAGCTCACCCACCGGGACTAGCGGGATGATCTACGAGCAGTACTTC. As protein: CASSPTGTSGMIYEQYF.

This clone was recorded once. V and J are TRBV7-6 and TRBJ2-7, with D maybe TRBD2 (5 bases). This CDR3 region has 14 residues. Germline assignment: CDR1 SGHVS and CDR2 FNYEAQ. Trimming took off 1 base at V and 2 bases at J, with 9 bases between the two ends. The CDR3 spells CASSLVGAPYEQYF. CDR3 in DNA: TGTGCCAGCAGCTTAGTGGGAGCTCCCTACGAGCAGTACTTC.

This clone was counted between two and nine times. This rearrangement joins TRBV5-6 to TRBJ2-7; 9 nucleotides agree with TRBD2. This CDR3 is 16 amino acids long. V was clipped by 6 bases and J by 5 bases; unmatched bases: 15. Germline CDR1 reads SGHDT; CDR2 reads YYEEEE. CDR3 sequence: CASIEQGGRGPDEQYF. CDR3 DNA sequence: TGTGCCAGCATCGAGCAAGGCGGGAGGGGCCCTGACGAGCAGTACTTC.

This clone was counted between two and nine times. In nucleotides, the CDR3 is TGTGCCGCGGGCAGATCTGGTGGCTACACCTTC. This codes for CAAGRSGGYTF. V and J are TRBV6-5 and TRBJ1-2; D not resolved. This CDR3 is built from 11 residues. Per germline, CDR1 MNHEY and CDR2 SVGAGI. V was trimmed by 11 bases and J by 7 bases, leaving 14 bases between them.

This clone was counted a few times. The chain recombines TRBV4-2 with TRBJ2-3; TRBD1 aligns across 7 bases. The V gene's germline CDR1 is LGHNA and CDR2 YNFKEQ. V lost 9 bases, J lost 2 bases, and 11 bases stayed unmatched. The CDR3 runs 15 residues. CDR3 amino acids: CASSPGQLNTDTQYF. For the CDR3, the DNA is TGTGCCAGTAGTCCGGGACAGCTGAACACAGATACGCAGTATTTT.

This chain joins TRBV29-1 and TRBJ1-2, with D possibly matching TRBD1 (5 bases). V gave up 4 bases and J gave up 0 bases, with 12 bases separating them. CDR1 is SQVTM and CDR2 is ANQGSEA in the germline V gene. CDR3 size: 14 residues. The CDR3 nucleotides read TGCAGCGTTGTCTCAGGGCTCTCTAACTATGGCTACACCTTC. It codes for CSVVSGLSNYGYTF.

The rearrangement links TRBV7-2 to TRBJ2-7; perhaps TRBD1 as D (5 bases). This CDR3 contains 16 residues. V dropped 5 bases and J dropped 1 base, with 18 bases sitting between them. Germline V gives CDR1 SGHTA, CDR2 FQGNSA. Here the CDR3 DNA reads TGTGCCAGCAGCCACGGCAGGGCCACACTATCCTACGAGCAGTACTTC. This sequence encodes CASSHGRATLSYEQYF.

The CDR3 region is CASSPRQGASGELFF. The CDR3 nucleotides read TGTGCCAGCAGCCCACGACAGGGGGCATCCGGGGAGCTGTTTTTT. This chain joins TRBV9 and TRBJ2-2, with 10 bases aligning to TRBD1. J was trimmed by 6 bases and V by 4 bases; bases with no gene match: 6. The CDR3 is 15 residues long. Germline-derived CDR1 and CDR2 are SGDLS and YYNGEE.

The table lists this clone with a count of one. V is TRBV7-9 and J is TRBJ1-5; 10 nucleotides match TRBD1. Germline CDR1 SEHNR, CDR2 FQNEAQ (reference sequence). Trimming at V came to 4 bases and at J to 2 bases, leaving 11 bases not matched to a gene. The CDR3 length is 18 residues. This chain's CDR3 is CASSSREKTGGGNQPQHF. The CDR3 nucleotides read TGTGCCAGCAGCTCGCGAGAAAAGACAGGGGGCGGCAATCAGCCCCAGCATTTT.

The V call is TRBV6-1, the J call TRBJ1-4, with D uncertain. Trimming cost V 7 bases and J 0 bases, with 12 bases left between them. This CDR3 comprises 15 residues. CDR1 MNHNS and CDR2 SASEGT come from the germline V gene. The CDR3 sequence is CASIGRIATNEKLFF. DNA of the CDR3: TGTGCCAGCATTGGGAGGATTGCAACTAATGAAAAACTGTTTTTT.

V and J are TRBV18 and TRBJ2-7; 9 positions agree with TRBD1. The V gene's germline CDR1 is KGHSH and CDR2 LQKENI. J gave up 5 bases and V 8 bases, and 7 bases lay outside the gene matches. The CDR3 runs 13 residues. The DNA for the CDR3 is TGTGCCAGCCGGGGACAGGGTTTCAACGAGCAGTACTTC. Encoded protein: CASRGQGFNEQYF.